Listed here are 6 T cell receptor beta chains from one sample, sequenced in a study of prognosis after radiotherapy for stage I lung cancer. Multiplex PCR, run in two rounds, amplified TCR beta CDR3 from genomic DNA. Primers were specific to each TRBV and TRBJ gene in first-round PCR. TCRdb re-derived calls from the multiplex PCR reads in MiXCR, one entry per CDR3 protein. This table has 11,000 to 15,000 distinct CDR3 sequences, 25% to 35% appearing once. Here the sequenced sample was PBMCs, taken before or after stereotactic body radiation therapy (not recorded which). These receptors were collected from a donor aged 50 or older with non-small cell lung cancer.

This clonotype was seen ten or more times. This CDR3 reads CASSLNRGQGNTIYF. DNA for the CDR3: TGTGCCAGCAGCTTGAACAGGGGGCAAGGAAACACCATATATTTT. The chain uses TRBV5-6 and TRBJ1-3, with 9 nucleotides matching TRBD1. J lost 4 bases, V lost 1 base, and 3 bases had no gene match. Germline V CDR1 and CDR2: SGHDT, YYEEEE. The CDR3 spans 15 residues.

This clonotype has at least ten counts. The genes are TRBV5-1 and TRBJ2-5, with D possibly matching TRBD1 (7 bases). Germline V lookup: CDR1 SGHRS, CDR2 YFSETQ. The length of the CDR3 is 15 residues. V was cut by 2 bases and J by 5 bases, with 16 bases left in between. The CDR3 nucleotides read TGCGCCAGCAGCTTAAATCAGGGGGGAGAGGAGACCCAGTACTTC. The encoded protein is CASSLNQGGEETQYF.

This clonotype was seen only a few times. The V call is TRBV19, the J call TRBJ2-1, with TRBD2 matching over 9 bases. CDR1 and CDR2 (germline): LNHDA, SQIVND (reference sequence). V lost 10 bases, J lost 4 bases, and 14 bases stayed unmatched. The CDR3 has 16 residues. The CDR3 nucleotides read TGTGCCATTACACTAGCGGGTGGGGGGCGTTACAATGAGCAGTTCTTC. Its translation is CAITLAGGGRYNEQFF. The full variable domain, in which reference TRBV19 and TRBJ2-1 provide the parts outside the CDR3, is DGGITQSPKYLFRKEGQNVTLSCEQNLNHDAMYWYRQDPGQGLRLIYYSQIVNDFQKGDIAEGYSVSREKKESFPLTVTSAQKNPTAFYLCAITLAGGGRYNEQFFGPGTRLTVL.

This clonotype rates as medium-sized (0.01 to 0.1%). The CDR3 loop is CASSRRGQDQTETQYF. The CDR3 DNA follows: TGCGCCAGCAGCCGCCGTGGACAGGACCAAACAGAGACCCAGTACTTC. The genes are TRBV5-1 and TRBJ2-5, with TRBD1 matching over 7 bases. Trimming removed 4 bases from V and 4 bases from J; junction bases left unmatched: 13. The CDR3 consists of 16 residues. Germline values: CDR1 SGHRS, CDR2 YFSETQ. Full variable domain (outside the CDR3, taken from reference TRBV5-1 and TRBJ2-5): KAGVTQTPRYLIKTRGQQVTLSCSPISGHRSVSWYQQTPGQGLQFLFEYFSETQRNKGNFPGRFSGRQFSNSRSEMNVSTLELGDSALYLCASSRRGQDQTETQYFGPGTRLLVL.

A note on this clonotype: This likely came from a read error, as a far larger clone is one base away. The chain joins TRBV6-9 to TRBJ2-5; 9 nucleotides match TRBD2. CDR3 length equals 15 residues. The V and J ends lost 5 bases and 5 bases, in that order; junction bases with no gene match: 9. CDR1 is MNHGY and CDR2 is SVAAGI in the germline V gene. CDR3 amino acids: CASSDLRGREETQYF. The CDR3 DNA reads TGTGCCAGCAGTGACCTCCGCGGGAGGGAGGAGACCCAGTACTTC.

Many counts were recorded for this clonotype. V and J are TRBV6-1 and TRBJ1-4; no clear D gene. Trimming stripped 1 base from V and 8 bases from J, with 11 bases between. The CDR3 spans 14 residues. CDR1 is MNHNS and CDR2 is SASEGT in the germline V gene. Here the CDR3 DNA reads TGTGCCAGCAGTGAAGACGGCGCGGCGGAAAAACTGTTTTTT. It encodes CASSEDGAAEKLFF.